This TCR beta chain came from a study of T-cell reconstitution after alpha-beta-depleted transplantation in children. Preparation of the TCRbeta library was carried out with unique molecular identifiers. TCRdb ran MiXCR on the PCR reads and lists one entry per CDR3 protein. The table shows 780,000 or so distinct CDR3 sequences, with approximately 15% occurring only once. This clonotype was picked up a small number of times. The antigen remains undetermined. Notes on the study in general: Two months or so post-transplant, alpha-beta T cells reportedly derived from several hundred expanded graft clones. Day-60 TCRbeta diversity that was high in some patients was derived from surviving recipient T cells and thymic progenitors.

The germline V gene encodes CDR1 SGHRS and CDR2 YFSETQ. The CDR3 is 15 residues long. V lost 4 bases and J 8 bases, leaving 21 bases between the germline ends. This clonotype was obtained from a male patient between 10 and 17 years old who had a stem cell transplant for acute lymphoblastic leukemia, so the T cells may come from the graft donor. The V gene is TRBV5-1, the J gene TRBJ1-2; maybe TRBD1 (6 bases). The starting material was PBMCs, mostly from graft donor cells, obtained 360 days after TCRalphabeta/CD19-depleted stem cell transplant. The CDR3 DNA reads as TGCGCCAGCAGCCCCCCAGGCGGCAGGGGACGCGGCTACACCTTC. Amino acid sequence: CASSPPGGRGRGYTF.